The present T cell receptor beta chain was sequenced within a study of PD-L1 blockade in urothelial cancer. Study-wide background: Men with urothelial cancer arising in the bladder made up about 85% of the roughly 29 patients. Samples came from 3 weeks, at the second dose, and 6 weeks into treatment. Reported median T cell count for blood samples was approximately 140,000.

This CDR3 spans 13 amino acids. Trimming left V 4 bases short and J 6 bases short, with 14 bases between. In germline, CDR1 is SGDLS, CDR2 YYNGEE. Specified time point: pretreatment peripheral blood. Generated by immunoSEQ multiplex PCR, the TCRdb table keeps only in-frame clones and is missing some. Of nearly 45,000 clones in the sample, around nine tenths are singletons; the top ten hold 20% to 25%. The TCR originated in a donor aged 40 or over with urothelial cancer. V usage is TRBV9 and J usage is TRBJ2-7, with TRBD1 as a possible D gene (5 bases). Sequenced material: PBMCs, taken around atezolizumab (anti-PD-L1) treatment. CDR3 DNA sequence: TGTGCCAGCAGCCCAAGGGGTCTCGGCGAGCAGTACTTC. Translated, it gives CASSPRGLGEQYF.